This T cell receptor (beta chain) was profiled in a study of T cells after yellow fever vaccination. Germline assignment: CDR1 SNHLY and CDR2 FYNNEI. Trimming cost V 6 bases and J 4 bases; bases outside gene matches: 6. The CDR3 has 14 amino acids. This clonotype was observed many times. TCRdb recomputed calls from the 5' RACE reads with MiXCR, one row per CDR3 protein. The repertoire holds 250,000 to 400,000 distinct CDR3 sequences, with roughly 4.3% as singletons. The receptor's source is a man between 18 and 35 years old who received the YFV17D yellow fever vaccine. J is TRBJ2-3 and V is TRBV2, with 8 bases fitting TRBD2. The sequencing here drew on PBMCs, taken 15 days after the yellow fever booster vaccination. CDR3 loop: CASSPGLAPDTQYF. DNA of the CDR3: TGTGCCAGCAGCCCCGGACTAGCCCCAGATACGCAGTATTTT.